This TCR beta chain is drawn from a study of blood T cell repertoires in COVID-19. The overall study: The United States, Italy and Spain were the sources of the acute and convalescent COVID-19 samples.

Methods used by the authors: Estimated nucleated cell counts came from reference gene primer amplification. The assay was immunoSEQ multiplex PCR, and TCRdb's table has in-frame clones only and misses some. The D gene and trimming were derived from the DNA, and the V and J assignments and clone size from that table. The table records about 140,000 clones, 84% of them present only once. This TCR derives from a woman aged 45-65 years with acute COVID-19. Input material: PBMCs or T cells enriched from blood (not recorded which).

The CDR3 nucleotides are TGTGCCAGTAGTAGGAGGTCTGAAGCTTTCTTT. Translating it yields CASSRRSEAFF. The gene calls are TRBV19 and TRBJ1-1; D not certain. Germline V gene lookup returns CDR1 LNHDA and CDR2 SQIVND (reference sequence). V lost 4 bases to trimming and J lost 6 bases, with 6 bases between them. The CDR3 is 11 residues long.